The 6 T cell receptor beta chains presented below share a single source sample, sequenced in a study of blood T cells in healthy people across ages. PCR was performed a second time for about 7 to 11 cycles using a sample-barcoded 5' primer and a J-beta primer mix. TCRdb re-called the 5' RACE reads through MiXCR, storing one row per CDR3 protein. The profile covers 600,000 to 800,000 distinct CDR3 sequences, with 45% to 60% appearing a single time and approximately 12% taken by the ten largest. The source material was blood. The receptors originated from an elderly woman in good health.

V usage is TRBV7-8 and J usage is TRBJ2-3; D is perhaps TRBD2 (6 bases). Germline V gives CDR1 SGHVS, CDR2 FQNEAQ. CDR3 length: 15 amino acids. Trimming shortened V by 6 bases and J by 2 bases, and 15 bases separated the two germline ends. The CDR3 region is CASRARPGVTDTQYF. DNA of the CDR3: TGTGCCAGCAGGGCACGTCCGGGAGTCACAGATACGCAGTATTTT.

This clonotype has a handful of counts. This CDR3 is CASSKGQGRTEAFF. The CDR3 DNA is TGTGCCAGCAGTAAGGGACAGGGTCGGACTGAAGCTTTCTTT. The chain recombines TRBV27 with TRBJ1-1; 9 bases align to TRBD1. Germline values: CDR1 MNHEY, CDR2 SMNVEV (reference sequence). J was trimmed by 5 bases and V by 5 bases; bases with no gene match: 6. The CDR3 loop spans 14 amino acids.

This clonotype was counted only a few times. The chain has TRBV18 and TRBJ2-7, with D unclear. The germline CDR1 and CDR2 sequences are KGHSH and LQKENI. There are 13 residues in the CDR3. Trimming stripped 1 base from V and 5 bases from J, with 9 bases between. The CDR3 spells CASSPLSSDEQYF. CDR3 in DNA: TGTGCCAGCTCACCACTTTCTAGTGACGAGCAGTACTTC.

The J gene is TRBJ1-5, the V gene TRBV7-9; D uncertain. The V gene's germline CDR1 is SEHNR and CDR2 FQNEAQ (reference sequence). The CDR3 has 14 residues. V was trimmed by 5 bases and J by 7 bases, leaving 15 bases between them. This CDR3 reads CASSPDDSVQPQHF. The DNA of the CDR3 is TGTGCCAGCAGCCCCGACGATTCAGTCCAGCCCCAGCATTTT.

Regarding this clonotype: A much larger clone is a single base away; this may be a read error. The CDR3 loop is CASSQRGDSNQPQHF. The CDR3 DNA sequence: TGCGCCAGCAGCCAAAGGGGGGATAGCAATCAGCCCCAGCATTTT. This chain connects TRBV4-1 to TRBJ1-5, with D perhaps TRBD1 (6 bases). Per germline, CDR1 MGHRA and CDR2 YSYEKL. V lost 2 bases, J lost 0 bases, and 8 bases lay in between. The CDR3 is 15 amino acids.

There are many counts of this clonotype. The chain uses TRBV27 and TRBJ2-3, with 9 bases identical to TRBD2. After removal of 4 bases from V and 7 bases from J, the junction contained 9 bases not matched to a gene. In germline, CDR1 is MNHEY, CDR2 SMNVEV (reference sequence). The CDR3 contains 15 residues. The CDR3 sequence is CASSSTGTSIYTQYF. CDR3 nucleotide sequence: TGTGCCAGCAGTTCCACCGGGACTAGCATATATACGCAGTATTTT.